Following are 17 T cell receptor beta chains from one sample sequenced in a study of PD-1 blockade in classical Hodgkin lymphoma. Clones were sequenced by immunoSEQ multiplex PCR, and TCRdb holds only the in-frame ones, with some missing. The table has tens of thousands of clones, roughly four fifths seen once; the top ten hold 25% to 40%. All patients relapsed after autologous stem cell transplantation, and brentuximab vedotin exposure varied. The specimen comprised peripheral blood mononuclear cells (PBMCs), sampled at baseline. The receptor set was obtained from a human donor with classical Hodgkin lymphoma.

The chain has TRBV19 and TRBJ2-3; D is undetermined. Per germline, CDR1 LNHDA and CDR2 SQIVND (reference sequence). V dropped 5 bases and J dropped 1 base, with 13 bases sitting between them. The CDR3 contains 15 residues. CDR3: CASSRMGLRTDTQYF. The CDR3, as DNA: TGTGCCAGTAGTCGGATGGGGTTACGCACAGATACGCAGTATTTT.

The chain is built from TRBV6-6 and TRBJ1-1, with a tentative D call TRBD1 (5 bases). CDR3 size: 15 residues. Germline CDR1 reads MNHNY; CDR2 reads SVGAGI (reference sequence). V dropped 4 bases and J dropped 3 bases, with 15 bases sitting between them. CDR3 loop: CASSSLGGADTEAFF. Written as DNA, the CDR3 is TGTGCCAGCAGTTCCCTAGGTGGGGCGGACACTGAAGCTTTCTTT.

The genes are TRBV9 and TRBJ1-1; the match to TRBD1 covers 11 bases. Germline loops: CDR1 SGDLS, CDR2 YYNGEE. The junction had 5 bases not matched to a gene; V was cut back by 3 bases and J by 4 bases. The CDR3 runs to 15 residues. CDR3 nucleotides: TGTGCCAGCAGCGGAGGGACAGGGGGGCGCACTGAAGCTTTCTTT. Its protein is CASSGGTGGRTEAFF.

This chain connects TRBV7-3 to TRBJ2-2; a possible D gene is TRBD1 (6 bases). In germline, CDR1 is SGHTA, CDR2 FQGTGA. Trimming shortened V by 6 bases and J by 2 bases, and 13 bases separated the two germline ends. The CDR3 runs 15 residues. The CDR3 sequence: CASSQGLANTGELFF. The CDR3 DNA reads as TGTGCCAGCAGTCAGGGGCTAGCTAACACCGGGGAGCTGTTTTTT.

V and J are TRBV5-1 and TRBJ2-3; no clear D gene. Germline values: CDR1 SGHRS, CDR2 YFSETQ. Deletions cut 0 bases from V and 3 bases from J, with 14 bases between. There are 16 residues in the CDR3. As DNA, the CDR3 is TGCGCCAGCAGCTTGGCTGCCCAGTTGCGGACAGATACGCAGTATTTT. It yields the protein CASSLAAQLRTDTQYF. Full variable domain (rest looked up from reference TRBV5-1 and TRBJ2-3): KAGVTQTPRYLIKTRGQQVTLSCSPISGHRSVSWYQQTPGQGLQFLFEYFSETQRNKGNFPGRFSGRQFSNSRSEMNVSTLELGDSALYLCASSLAAQLRTDTQYFGPGTRLTVL.

The V and J genes are TRBV6-1 and TRBJ2-7; 8 bases map to TRBD2. Trimming cost V 7 bases and J 3 bases; bases outside gene matches: 5. The CDR3 consists of 13 residues. Germline lookup yields CDR1 MNHNS and CDR2 SASEGT. CDR3 protein: CASKRGLDYEQYF. CDR3 DNA: TGTGCCAGCAAGCGGGGGCTAGACTACGAGCAGTACTTC.

The CDR3 DNA follows: TGTGCCAGCAGCCTCGACACACATTCCTACGAGCAGTACTTC. Translation gives CASSLDTHSYEQYF. The rearrangement links TRBV7-3 to TRBJ2-7; D gene uncertain. CDR1 and CDR2 (germline): SGHTA, FQGTGA. V lost 5 bases, J lost 1 base, and 12 bases lay in between. The CDR3 loop spans 14 amino acids. Complete variable domain (other parts from reference TRBV7-3 and TRBJ2-7): GAGVSQTPSNKVTEKGKYVELRCDPISGHTALYWYRQSLGQGPEFLIYFQGTGAADDSGLPNDRFFAVRPEGSVSTLKIQRTERGDSAVYLCASSLDTHSYEQYFGPGTRLTVT.

In its sample, this clone was seen a few times. The CDR3 is CASSFGYVGRNTEAFF. CDR3 DNA sequence: TGTGCCAGCAGTTTCGGCTATGTGGGAAGAAACACTGAAGCTTTCTTT. The rearrangement links TRBV27 to TRBJ1-1, with no clear D. CDR1 and CDR2 (germline): MNHEY, SMNVEV (reference sequence). This CDR3 contains 16 residues. V was trimmed by 3 bases and J by 2 bases, leaving 16 bases between them.

The chain recombines TRBV7-2 with TRBJ1-1; possibly TRBD1 for D (6 bases). The V end was cut by 6 bases, the J end by 8 bases, with 13 bases between. Germline V gene sequence: CDR1 SGHTA, CDR2 FQGNSA. The CDR3 is 12 residues long. CDR3 coding DNA: TGTGCCAGCAGGCAACAGGGAGTGGAAGCTTTCTTT. The encoded protein is CASRQQGVEAFF.

The gene calls are TRBV4-1 and TRBJ1-4, with 9 nucleotides matching TRBD1. This CDR3 spans 20 amino acids. V shed 1 base, J shed 8 bases, and the junction held 20 bases outside the gene matches. Germline lookup yields CDR1 MGHRA and CDR2 YSYEKL. The CDR3 DNA sequence: TGCGCCAGCAGCCAAGCAATAAGGGGACAGGGTACGGGAGGGACAGAAAAACTGTTTTTT. It codes for CASSQAIRGQGTGGTEKLFF.

This sequence joins TRBV11-3 and TRBJ1-1, with 7 bases lining up with TRBD1. V shed 5 bases and J 7 bases; nucleotides not matched to a gene: 16. Germline V lookup: CDR1 SGHNT, CDR2 YENEEA. The length of the CDR3 is 16 residues. CDR3 in amino acids: CASSGSDREGRGEAFF. The DNA of the CDR3 is TGTGCCAGCAGCGGATCCGACAGGGAAGGACGCGGTGAAGCTTTCTTT.

This chain links TRBV18 with TRBJ1-2, with D possibly TRBD1 on 6 matching bases. Germline CDR1 reads KGHSH; CDR2 reads LQKENI. The CDR3 loop spans 13 amino acids. V was clipped by 2 bases and J by 3 bases, with 7 bases between them. The CDR3 region is CASSPRGDYGYTF. CDR3 bases: TGTGCCAGCTCACCAAGGGGGGACTATGGCTACACCTTC. The full variable domain, its missing parts supplied by reference TRBV18 and TRBJ1-2, is NAGVMQNPRHLVRRRGQEARLRCSPMKGHSHVYWYRQLPEEGLKFMVYLQKENIIDESGMPKERFSAEFPKEGPSILRIQQVVRGDSAAYFCASSPRGDYGYTFGSGTRLTVV.

The chain recombines TRBV29-1 with TRBJ1-1; D not certain. This CDR3 spans 10 amino acids. V was shortened by 5 bases and J by 2 bases, with 3 bases between the two germline ends. Per the germline V gene, CDR1 is SQVTM and CDR2 is ANQGSEA. CDR3 in amino acids: CSVFNTEAFF. Written as DNA, the CDR3 is TGCAGCGTTTTTAACACTGAAGCTTTCTTT.

The chain employs TRBV2 and TRBJ2-7; tentative D call: TRBD2 (5 bases). CDR1 and CDR2 from the germline V gene are SNHLY and FYNNEI. The CDR3 covers 15 residues. Trimming pared 1 base from V and 2 bases from J, leaving 12 bases between. The DNA of the CDR3 is TGTGCCAGCAGTGAAGGGGTCGGAGGACCCTACGAGCAGTACTTC. It codes for CASSEGVGGPYEQYF.

V gene TRBV19 combines with J gene TRBJ1-6, with 7 bases that match TRBD1. V lost 4 bases and J lost 9; bases outside the gene matches: 12. CDR3 length: 16 amino acids. Per germline, CDR1 LNHDA and CDR2 SQIVND (reference sequence). CDR3 region: CASSREGTEKSSPLHF. CDR3 bases: TGTGCCAGTAGTAGAGAGGGGACAGAGAAAAGTTCACCCCTCCACTTT. Filled out from reference TRBV19 and TRBJ1-6, the complete variable domain reads DGGITQSPKYLFRKEGQNVTLSCEQNLNHDAMYWYRQDPGQGLRLIYYSQIVNDFQKGDIAEGYSVSREKKESFPLTVTSAQKNPTAFYLCASSREGTEKSSPLHFGNGTRLTVT.

The CDR3 here is CASSPGSYEQYF. Written as DNA, the CDR3 is TGTGCCAGCAGCCCGGGTAGCTACGAGCAGTACTTC. The chain couples TRBV7-2 to TRBJ2-7, with no clear D. The CDR3 runs to 12 residues. Germline V lookup: CDR1 SGHTA, CDR2 FQGNSA. V lost 5 bases and J 3 bases, leaving 8 bases between the germline ends.

The genes are TRBV7-2 and TRBJ2-7; the D is unclear. The V gene's germline CDR1 is SGHTA and CDR2 FQGNSA. V gave up 5 bases and J gave up 9 bases, with 17 bases separating them. This CDR3 comprises 13 residues. CDR3 bases: TGTGCCAGCAGCCATCCACGGGCTCTACGGCAGTACTTC. Translating it yields CASSHPRALRQYF.